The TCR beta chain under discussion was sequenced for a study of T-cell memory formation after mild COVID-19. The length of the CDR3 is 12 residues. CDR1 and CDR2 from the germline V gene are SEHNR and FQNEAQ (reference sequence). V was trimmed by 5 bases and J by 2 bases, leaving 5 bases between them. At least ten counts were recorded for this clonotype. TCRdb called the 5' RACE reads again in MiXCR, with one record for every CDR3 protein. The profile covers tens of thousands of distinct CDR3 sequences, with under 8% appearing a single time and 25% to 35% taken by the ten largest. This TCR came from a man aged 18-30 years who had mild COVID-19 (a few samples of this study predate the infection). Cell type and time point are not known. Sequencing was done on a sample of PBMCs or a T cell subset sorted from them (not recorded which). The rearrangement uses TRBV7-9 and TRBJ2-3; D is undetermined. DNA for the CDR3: TGTGCCAGCAGCGCTATCACAGATACGCAGTATTTT. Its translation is CASSAITDTQYF.